These 19 T cell receptor beta chains originate from one sample sequenced in a study of CD4 T cells in relation to SARS-CoV-2 and coronaviruses (dated by TCRdb to the early 2020s). These receptors are not linked to any known antigen. The method behind the library was the immunoSEQ multiplex PCR assay. TCRdb retrieved this table from immuneACCESS and kept in-frame rearrangements only. Not all clones are present; in checked studies, unresolved V genes account for under half, and no reason is known for the remainder. The sample table records about 39,000 clones; just under 85% of these occur just once. In total, the top ten clones hold 6% to 8% of the sample. Sequencing was done on a sample of naive CD4+ T cells from PBMCs, cultured in vitro. This specimen's cell subset or site label, per the study, means: naive CD4+ T cells isolated by negative enrichment. Every receptor here comes from an adult with COVID-19.

The chain couples TRBV29-1 to TRBJ2-7, with D perhaps being TRBD1 or TRBD2 (5 bases each). This CDR3 spans 12 amino acids. Trimming removed 4 bases from V and 3 bases from J, with 10 bases in between. Germline V CDR1 and CDR2: SQVTM, ANQGSEA. CDR3 region: CSVVAGSYEQYF. The DNA of the CDR3 is TGCAGCGTTGTAGCAGGGAGCTACGAGCAGTACTTC.

V and J are TRBV4-1 and TRBJ2-2, with a weak D call TRBD1 (6 bases). The germline gives CDR1 MGHRA, CDR2 YSYEKL. The CDR3 contains 15 residues. V was trimmed by 3 bases and J by 0 bases, leaving 8 bases between them. Here the CDR3 reads CASSQTGPNTGELFF. The CDR3 nucleotides are TGCGCCAGCAGCCAGACAGGTCCGAACACCGGGGAGCTGTTTTTT.

The V call is TRBV6-5, the J call TRBJ2-1; TRBD2 aligns across 15 bases. In germline, CDR1 is MNHEY, CDR2 SVGAGI. CDR3 length: 12 amino acids. J lost 10 bases, V lost 8 bases, and 0 bases had no gene match. This CDR3 is CASGTSGGEQFF. CDR3 bases: TGTGCCAGCGGGACTAGCGGGGGGGAGCAGTTCTTC.

The rearrangement joins TRBV18 to TRBJ1-6; 8 bases align to TRBD1. V trimming: 4 bases; J trimming: 6 bases; junction bases outside the gene matches: 8. Germline CDR1 reads KGHSH; CDR2 reads LQKENI. This CDR3 is 16 amino acids long. CDR3 sequence: CASSQGPTGGNSPLHF. The CDR3 DNA reads TGTGCCAGCTCACAAGGTCCCACAGGGGGTAATTCACCCCTCCACTTT.

This clone came up once. The V call is TRBV19, the J call TRBJ1-4; D possibly corresponds to TRBD1 (5 bases). Trimming removed 3 bases at V and 0 bases at J, with 11 bases between. Germline CDR1 LNHDA, CDR2 SQIVND (reference sequence). CDR3 size: 16 residues. DNA for the CDR3: TGTGCCAGTAGTATTTCGTCGACAGCAACTAATGAAAAACTGTTTTTT. Translated, it gives CASSISSTATNEKLFF. The full variable domain, with the rest looked up from reference TRBV19 and TRBJ1-4, is DGGITQSPKYLFRKEGQNVTLSCEQNLNHDAMYWYRQDPGQGLRLIYYSQIVNDFQKGDIAEGYSVSREKKESFPLTVTSAQKNPTAFYLCASSISSTATNEKLFFGSGTQLSVL.

V is TRBV5-1 and J is TRBJ2-7, with 9 positions matching TRBD2. Trimming at V came to 4 bases and at J to 1 base, leaving 9 bases not matched to a gene. The CDR3 loop spans 16 amino acids. CDR1 is SGHRS, CDR2 YFSETQ, per germline. CDR3 residues: CASSPEGSGRSYEQYF. CDR3 DNA sequence: TGCGCCAGCAGCCCTGAAGGGAGCGGGAGGTCCTACGAGCAGTACTTC.

CDR3 in DNA: TGTGCCAGCACGACTAGCGGCGCCTACGAGCAGTACTTC. It is translated as CASTTSGAYEQYF. J is TRBJ2-7 and V is TRBV28; 9 bases match TRBD2. V dropped 7 bases and J dropped 2; count of bases not matched to a gene: 3. CDR1 MDHEN and CDR2 SYDVKM come from the germline V gene. CDR3 length: 13 amino acids.

The sample holds one count of this clone. The V call is TRBV4-2, the J call TRBJ1-5, with 10 bases matching TRBD1. The CDR3 runs 16 residues. Germline trimming cut 0 bases from V and 4 bases from J; bases unmatched to any gene: 3. Germline assignment: CDR1 LGHNA and CDR2 YNFKEQ. The CDR3 region is CASSQEAGQGNQPQHF. The CDR3 coding sequence is TGTGCCAGCAGCCAAGAGGCGGGACAGGGGAATCAGCCCCAGCATTTT.

The chain employs TRBV24-1 and TRBJ2-3; the match to TRBD2 covers 9 bases. The CDR3 sequence is 15 residues long. V gave up 6 bases and J gave up 3 bases; unmatched junction bases: 6. Per germline, CDR1 KGHDR and CDR2 SFDVKD. CDR3 DNA: TGTGCCACCAGTAGTAGCGGGAGTGGAACAGATACGCAGTATTTT. This encodes CATSSSGSGTDTQYF.

This clone was seen a handful of times. This chain joins TRBV7-2 and TRBJ2-1; 12 positions match TRBD2. Looked up from germline, CDR1 is SGHTA and CDR2 is FQGNSA. With 5 bases clipped from V and 8 bases from J, the junction kept 7 bases outside the gene matches. The CDR3 runs 15 residues. CDR3 bases: TGTGCCAGCAGCCTTGCTAGCGGGAGGGAGTATGAGCAGTTCTTC. Translation: CASSLASGREYEQFF.

The V call is TRBV2, the J call TRBJ1-3; the D is unclear. The CDR3 consists of 13 residues. The germline gives CDR1 SNHLY, CDR2 FYNNEI. The V gene lost 3 bases and the J gene lost 3 bases, with 6 bases spanning the gap. The CDR3 spells CASSEQFGNTIYF. The CDR3 coding sequence is TGTGCCAGCAGTGAGCAGTTTGGAAACACCATATATTTT.

The chain employs TRBV30 and TRBJ2-3; 11 bases align to TRBD2. CDR3 length: 14 amino acids. The V and J ends lost 4 bases and 4 bases, in that order; junction bases with no gene match: 4. Germline V gene lookup returns CDR1 GTSNPN and CDR2 SVGIG (reference sequence). The CDR3, as DNA: TGTGCCTGGACACTAGCGGGAGTTTCAGATACGCAGTATTTT. Amino acids: CAWTLAGVSDTQYF.

The chain recombines TRBV5-1 with TRBJ2-1; 7 bases align to TRBD1. This CDR3 region has 12 residues. With V trimmed by 5 bases and J by 5 bases, 1 base remained unmatched. Germline V gene lookup returns CDR1 SGHRS and CDR2 YFSETQ. The CDR3 nucleotides are TGCGCCAGCAGAAGGGGGCACAATGAGCAGTTCTTC. It yields the protein CASRRGHNEQFF.

The chain combines TRBV11-2 with TRBJ2-3; no clear D. Trimming took off 5 bases at V and 1 base at J, with 7 bases between the two ends. This CDR3 is 13 amino acids long. Per the germline V gene, CDR1 is SGHAT and CDR2 is FQNNGV. The CDR3 loop reads CASSPDRTDTQYF. The CDR3 DNA reads as TGTGCCAGCAGCCCCGATCGCACAGATACGCAGTATTTT.

The CDR3 DNA is TGTGCCAGTAGTATTCGCAGGGAGGATGGCTACACCTTC. It codes for CASSIRREDGYTF. V usage is TRBV19 and J usage is TRBJ1-2; D possibly corresponds to TRBD1 (5 bases). The germline V gene has CDR1 LNHDA and CDR2 SQIVND (reference sequence). With 3 bases removed from V and 6 bases from J, the gap between germline ends came to 11 bases. The CDR3 sequence is 13 residues long.

The chain combines TRBV19 with TRBJ2-6; 14 bases are shared with TRBD2. Germline assignment: CDR1 LNHDA and CDR2 SQIVND (reference sequence). CDR3 size: 17 residues. V shed 8 bases and J 3 bases; nucleotides not matched to a gene: 6. CDR3: CASGGLAGVLGANVLTF. The CDR3 DNA reads TGTGCCAGTGGGGGACTAGCGGGAGTACTTGGGGCCAACGTCCTGACTTTC.

This chain joins TRBV10-3 and TRBJ1-3, with D possibly TRBD1 on 5 matching bases. CDR1 is ENHRY and CDR2 is SYGVKD in the germline V gene. V lost 6 bases to trimming and J lost 0 bases, with 12 bases between them. The CDR3 contains 15 residues. The CDR3 nucleotides read TGTGCCATCAGAGGACAATTAAGCTCTGGAAACACCATATATTTT. The encoded protein is CAIRGQLSSGNTIYF.

This clone has more than one count but fewer than ten. The CDR3 spells CASTAEADYGYTF. Here the CDR3 DNA reads TGCGCCAGCACCGCAGAAGCGGACTATGGCTACACCTTC. The V call is TRBV5-1, the J call TRBJ1-2, with D hard to call. The CDR3 has 13 amino acids. Trimming pared 6 bases from V and 3 bases from J, leaving 12 bases between. Per germline, CDR1 SGHRS and CDR2 YFSETQ.

This clone was detected only a few times. The J gene is TRBJ2-1, the V gene TRBV28; the D call may be TRBD1 or TRBD2 (5 bases each). This CDR3 is 15 amino acids long. Germline V gene sequence: CDR1 MDHEN, CDR2 SYDVKM. V lost 2 bases, J lost 8 bases, and 16 bases lay in between. The CDR3 loop reads CASSLAGTGGDEQFF. CDR3 coding DNA: TGTGCCAGCAGTTTAGCCGGGACCGGAGGAGATGAGCAGTTCTTC.